This T cell receptor (beta chain) came from a study of T-cell memory formation after mild COVID-19. CDR3 size: 14 residues. Germline-derived CDR1 and CDR2 are SEHNR and FQNEAQ (reference sequence). Unmatched junction bases numbered 5, after V lost 1 base and J lost 5 bases. With constant-segment primers, 5'RACE yielded cDNA libraries of TCR alpha and TCR beta that carried sample barcodes and UMIs. Each CDR3 protein is one row after TCRdb ran MiXCR on the 5' RACE reads. This table holds 500,000 to 550,000 distinct CDR3 sequences, roughly 21% found once. This clonotype was observed a handful of times. The chain is built from TRBV7-9 and TRBJ2-7; TRBD2 matches at 7 bases. The receptor's source is an adult woman who had mild COVID-19 (a few samples of this study predate the infection). Cell type and time point are not known. Specimen: PBMCs or a T cell subset sorted from them (not recorded which). CDR3 DNA: TGTGCCAGCAGCTTAGGTGGGAGGGTCAACGAGCAGTACTTC. Protein sequence: CASSLGGRVNEQYF.